A single sample is the source of the 20 T cell receptor beta chains below, sequenced in a study of T cell changes during pregnancy in multiple sclerosis. The protocol was immunoSEQ multiplex PCR, while the TCRdb copy is restricted to in-frame clones and leaves out a portion. The table lists around 63,000 clones, 91% of them singletons, with approximately 1.3% in the top ten. The sequenced sample was peripheral blood, obtained after pregnancy. Every receptor here comes from a female donor in good health, enrolled as a control in a pregnancy study.

This chain links TRBV6-1 with TRBJ1-1; 10 bases are a match to TRBD1. CDR3 length: 18 amino acids. Germline trimming cut 2 bases from V and 2 bases from J; bases unmatched to any gene: 11. CDR1 is MNHNS and CDR2 is SASEGT in the germline V gene. As DNA, the CDR3 is TGTGCCAGCAGTGAACCCGGCGGGGACAGGGGTGGAAACACTGAAGCTTTCTTT. It translates to CASSEPGGDRGGNTEAFF.

This clone was observed a single time. The rearrangement joins TRBV5-4 to TRBJ1-5, with D maybe TRBD1 (5 bases). The V end was cut by 3 bases, the J end by 7 bases, with 14 bases between. CDR3 length: 14 amino acids. Germline CDR1 is SGHNT and CDR2 is YYREEE (reference sequence). The CDR3 coding sequence is TGTGCCAGCAGCTCGGACATAAAGAGCCAGCCCCAGCATTTT. Encoded protein: CASSSDIKSQPQHF.

The chain joins TRBV25-1 to TRBJ1-2; D perhaps matches TRBD1 (6 bases). Germline assignment: CDR1 MGHDK and CDR2 SYGVNS. CDR3 length: 15 amino acids. Trimming cost V 1 base and J 3 bases, with 12 bases left between them. CDR3 residues: CASSESDSNHYGYTF. The CDR3 bases are TGTGCCAGCAGTGAATCGGACAGCAACCACTATGGCTACACCTTC.

This chain uses TRBV5-6 with TRBJ2-5; no reliable D call. The germline V gene encodes CDR1 SGHDT and CDR2 YYEEEE. The CDR3 extends over 15 amino acids. The V and J ends lost 5 bases and 5 bases respectively, with 19 bases between them. The CDR3 sequence: CASRRVLTRVETQYF. In nucleotides, the CDR3 is TGTGCCAGCAGGCGAGTTCTGACTCGGGTGGAGACCCAGTACTTC. Supplemented by reference TRBV5-6 and TRBJ2-5, the full variable domain reads DAGVTQSPTHLIKTRGQQVTLRCSPKSGHDTVSWYQQALGQGPQFIFQYYEEEERQRGNFPDRFSGHQFPNYSSELNVNALLLGDSALYLCASRRVLTRVETQYFGPGTRLLVL.

This chain connects TRBV27 to TRBJ2-1; possibly TRBD2 for D (6 bases). The CDR3 is 14 amino acids. Germline V gives CDR1 MNHEY, CDR2 SMNVEV (reference sequence). Trimming removed 8 bases from V and 4 bases from J, with 15 bases in between. In DNA form, the CDR3 reads TGTGCCAGCGGGACTCGGGCCGGATACAATGAGCAGTTCTTC. It codes for CASGTRAGYNEQFF.

The chain couples TRBV25-1 to TRBJ2-3; 7 bases align to TRBD1. The germline V gene has CDR1 MGHDK and CDR2 SYGVNS. This CDR3 region has 16 residues. Unmatched junction bases numbered 8, after V lost 3 bases and J lost 2 bases. CDR3 residues: CASSDWDRTFTDTQYF. CDR3 bases: TGTGCCAGCAGTGATTGGGACAGAACATTCACAGATACGCAGTATTTT.

The chain has TRBV7-9 and TRBJ2-1, with 8 bases fitting TRBD2. V lost 1 base and J lost 8; bases outside the gene matches: 10. The V gene's germline CDR1 is SEHNR and CDR2 FQNEAQ (reference sequence). The CDR3 consists of 16 residues. The CDR3 DNA follows: TGTGCCAGCAGCTTAGGCCCGGGGGGGGCCAACTATGAGCAGTTCTTC. Amino acids: CASSLGPGGANYEQFF.

The chain employs TRBV20-1 and TRBJ2-7; no clear D gene. The CDR3 runs to 11 residues. V was clipped by 7 bases and J by 0 bases, with 7 bases between them. CDR1 and CDR2 (germline): DFQATT, SNEGSKA (reference sequence). The CDR3 reads CSVYSSYEQYF. The CDR3 DNA follows: TGCAGTGTATACAGCTCCTACGAGCAGTACTTC.

The chain couples TRBV9 to TRBJ2-7; 7 nucleotides line up with TRBD1. The trim removed 3 bases at V and 5 bases at J, leaving 8 bases unmatched. The CDR3 runs to 14 residues. From germline, CDR1 is SGDLS and CDR2 YYNGEE. The CDR3, as DNA: TGTGCCAGCAGCGCTTCGACAGGGCTCCACGAGCAGTACTTC. Its protein product is CASSASTGLHEQYF.

The V and J genes are TRBV15 and TRBJ2-1, with unresolved D. In germline, CDR1 is LNHNV, CDR2 YYDKDF (reference sequence). The CDR3 covers 13 residues. Between the trimmed V and J ends, which lost 3 bases and 5 bases, there was a span of 8 bases. The CDR3: CATSRKANNEQFF. In DNA, the CDR3 is TGTGCCACCAGCAGGAAAGCTAACAATGAGCAGTTCTTC. The full variable domain, in which reference TRBV15 and TRBJ2-1 provide the parts outside the CDR3, is DAMVIQNPRYQVTQFGKPVTLSCSQTLNHNVMYWYQQKSSQAPKLLFHYYDKDFNNEADTPDNFQSRRPNTSFCFLDIRSPGLGDTAMYLCATSRKANNEQFFGPGTRLTVL.

The chain joins TRBV5-6 to TRBJ1-1, with a tentative D call TRBD1 (6 bases). Germline V gene sequence: CDR1 SGHDT, CDR2 YYEEEE. Between the trimmed V and J ends, which lost 4 bases and 6 bases, there was a span of 13 bases. The CDR3 is made up of 13 amino acids. CDR3 residues: CASSVQGEAEAFF. DNA for the CDR3: TGTGCCAGCAGCGTACAGGGCGAAGCTGAAGCTTTCTTT.

The chain is built from TRBV2 and TRBJ1-2; D gene uncertain. Germline loops: CDR1 SNHLY, CDR2 FYNNEI. V lost 6 bases, J lost 5 bases, and 19 bases lay in between. There are 15 residues in the CDR3. The DNA for the CDR3 is TGTGCCAGCAGGGTAAATACACGAACCGCATATGGCTACACCTTC. Translation gives CASRVNTRTAYGYTF.

The CDR3 DNA follows: TGTGCCAGCAGTGAAGGCCGAGGCTATGGAAACACCATATATTTT. Residues: CASSEGRGYGNTIYF. The chain combines TRBV6-1 with TRBJ1-3; D is unclear. Germline loops: CDR1 MNHNS, CDR2 SASEGT. Trimming stripped 1 base from V and 3 bases from J, with 10 bases between. The CDR3 runs to 15 residues.

This rearrangement joins TRBV30 to TRBJ2-5, with D possibly TRBD2 on 7 matching bases. V was shortened by 2 bases and J by 5 bases, with 12 bases between the two germline ends. The CDR3 covers 13 residues. CDR1 is GTSNPN and CDR2 is SVGIG in the germline V gene (reference sequence). Written as DNA, the CDR3 is TGTGCCTGGAGTCGGGGGGCCGACGAGACCCAGTACTTC. It yields the protein CAWSRGADETQYF.

V gene TRBV6-1 combines with J gene TRBJ1-3; D gene uncertain. The CDR3 extends over 14 amino acids. Germline CDR1 reads MNHNS; CDR2 reads SASEGT. Trimming cost V 6 bases and J 4 bases, with 13 bases left between them. The CDR3 sequence is CASSSVRSGNTIYF. The CDR3 nucleotides read TGTGCCAGCAGCTCAGTCAGGTCCGGAAACACCATATATTTT.

The chain links TRBV19 to TRBJ1-1; D remains unclear. This CDR3 has 14 amino acids. The V gene's germline CDR1 is LNHDA and CDR2 SQIVND (reference sequence). The ends were cut back, 6 bases at V and 3 bases at J, with 14 bases in the middle. The CDR3 bases are TGTGCCAGTAGGTACAGTCTCGGGGACACTGAAGCTTTCTTT. Protein sequence: CASRYSLGDTEAFF.

This clone was detected only a few times. The chain carries TRBV4-2 and TRBJ2-1; 11 positions match TRBD2. This CDR3 spans 17 amino acids. CDR1 is LGHNA, CDR2 YNFKEQ, per germline. Trimming at V came to 0 bases and at J to 8 bases, leaving 9 bases not matched to a gene. CDR3: CASSQDPLAGGIHEQFF. CDR3 coding DNA: TGTGCCAGCAGCCAAGATCCCTTAGCGGGGGGGATCCATGAGCAGTTCTTC.

This chain joins TRBV11-2 and TRBJ2-2, with TRBD1 matching 7 bases. CDR1 SGHAT and CDR2 FQNNGV come from the germline V gene. Unmatched junction bases numbered 6, after V lost 5 bases and J lost 0 bases. The CDR3 consists of 16 residues. The CDR3 is CASSQRGPPNTGELFF. Written as DNA, the CDR3 is TGTGCCAGCAGCCAAAGGGGGCCCCCGAACACCGGGGAGCTGTTTTTT.

The J gene is TRBJ2-5, the V gene TRBV14; TRBD1 matches 11 bases. The CDR3 runs to 16 residues. CDR1 is SGHDN and CDR2 is FVKESK in the germline V gene. Losses at the gene ends were 5 bases for V and 2 bases for J; bases not matched to a gene: 7. The CDR3 sequence: CASSEDRGHRQETQYF. CDR3 bases: TGTGCCAGCAGCGAGGACAGGGGGCATCGGCAAGAGACCCAGTACTTC.

This clone has just a few counts. This sequence joins TRBV20-1 and TRBJ1-1; possibly TRBD1 for D (5 bases). Per germline, CDR1 DFQATT and CDR2 SNEGSKA (reference sequence). The CDR3 spans 11 residues. The V gene lost 3 bases and the J gene lost 7 bases, with 9 bases spanning the gap. CDR3 nucleotides: TGCAGTGCTAGGAACCAGGGTGAAGCTTTCTTT. The encoded protein is CSARNQGEAFF.